This TCR beta chain is drawn from a study of PD-1 blockade in classical Hodgkin lymphoma. Study overall: Patients were infused with nivolumab 3 mg/kg every 2 weeks. Study-level points and caveats: There remain no defined causes for the repertoire differences, which possibly reflect disease activity or prior therapy. By C4D1, CD4+ diversity increased significantly, especially in complete responders.

Regarding this clone: Its target is unknown.

There are 14 residues in the CDR3. The germline V and J ends were trimmed by 1 base and 8 bases, with 11 bases remaining between them. The germline V gene has CDR1 KGHSH and CDR2 LQKENI. The sample's time point: cycle 4 day 1 (C4D1), after less than 7 weeks of nivolumab. Each patient relapsed following autologous stem cell transplantation, and prior brentuximab vedotin exposure differed. Profiled with immunoSEQ multiplex PCR; TCRdb holds only in-frame clones, not every one. The top ten hold less than 40% of the sample, which has roughly 8,500 clones, roughly 87% seen once. V usage is TRBV18 and J usage is TRBJ1-4, with D possibly TRBD1 on 6 matching bases. The receptor was derived from a human donor with classical Hodgkin lymphoma. The sample here was peripheral blood mononuclear cells (PBMCs), taken before the fourth cycle of nivolumab. The CDR3 DNA reads TGTGCCAGCTCACCACAACAGGGTGGGGAAAAACTGTTTTTT. It encodes CASSPQQGGEKLFF.